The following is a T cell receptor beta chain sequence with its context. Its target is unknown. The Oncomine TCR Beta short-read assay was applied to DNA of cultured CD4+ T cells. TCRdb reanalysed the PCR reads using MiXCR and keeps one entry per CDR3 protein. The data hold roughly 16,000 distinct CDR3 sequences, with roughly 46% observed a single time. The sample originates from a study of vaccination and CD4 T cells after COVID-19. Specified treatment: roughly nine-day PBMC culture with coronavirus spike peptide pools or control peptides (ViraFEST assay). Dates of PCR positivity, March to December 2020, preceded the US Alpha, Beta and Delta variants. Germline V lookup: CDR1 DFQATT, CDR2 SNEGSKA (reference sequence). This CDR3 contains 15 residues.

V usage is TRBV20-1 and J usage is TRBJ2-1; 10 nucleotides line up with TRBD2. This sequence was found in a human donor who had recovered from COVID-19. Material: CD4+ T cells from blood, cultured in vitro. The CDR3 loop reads CTLFPTSGVYNEQFF. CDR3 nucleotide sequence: TGCACTCTCTTCCCAACTAGCGGGGTGTACAATGAGCAGTTCTTC.